This T cell receptor beta chain came from a study of shared clonotypes between healthy human individuals (dated by TCRdb to about 2020). The study in broad terms: Three men and two women, aged 18 to 49 years, made up the cohort. To estimate repertoire size and how much clonotype sharing occurs between individuals, the study deeply sequenced the blood TCR repertoires of roughly 5 healthy adults. To increase sequencing depth and limit assay-specific biases, different laboratories used diverse techniques to prepare libraries and sequence TCR repertoires. Each donor's leukapheresis produced roughly between roughly 0.9 and 8.9 billion PBMCs. For each donor, three plates each were used for CD4 naive and CD4 memory, two plates were used for CD8 naive, and one plate was used for CD8 memory. Results and caveats for the whole study, not just this receptor: Because the study included a small number of donors, the genetic and exposure-history diversity represented was limited. Pairwise subsampling led to the expectation that sequencing depth would affect the degree of clonotype sharing among donors. Approximately 5% of naive CD4, roughly 3.6% of naive CD8, approximately 2% of memory CD4, and roughly 0.4% of memory CD8 clonotypes were shared across four donors. Even with the large sequencing depth, rarefaction of the sorted-subset datasets indicated that sequencing was incomplete. Sampling was restricted to blood, and TCR repertoires in tissue are likely to differ from TCR repertoires in blood. Higher generation probabilities were observed for clonotypes shared by all four sorted-subset donors than for non-shared clonotypes. Naive subsets generally had larger estimated clonotype richness than memory subsets did.

Using the deep immunoSEQ assay, TCR CDR3 regions were amplified from genomic DNA by multiplex PCR. For each cell subset, the extracted genomic DNA was distributed evenly across all wells of several immunoSEQ 96-well plates, and each plate served as one replicate. For sorted subsets, each replicate PCR was loaded with approximately 190 ng genomic DNA, equivalent to some 31,000 T cell genomes. Purified libraries were measured with a Qubit 3.0 fluorometer, size-checked on a Bioanalyzer 2100, and measured again with the KAPA Library Quantification kit. Every immunoSEQ 96-well plate was sequenced on a separate single-read 150-cycle Illumina NextSeq 550 flow cell. Concerning the study's data processing: The immunoSEQ output contained only junctional sequences without quality scores, so filtering could not match that applied to full-length reads. To assign V/J genes and CDR3, sequences were annotated against IMGT germline references using PyIR, a Python wrapper for IgBLAST v1.9. Any read was removed if the V/J assignment was weak (E-value above 1e-6), the CDR3 was missing, or the read contained stop codons, out-of-frame junctions, or ambiguous translated residues. V3J clonotypes were defined by identical inferred V gene, J gene, and CDR3 amino acid sequence. Percentage overlap between repertoires was calculated by dividing the number of shared unique clonotypes by the size of the smaller repertoire. Three approaches were used to assess repertoire richness: RTK rarefaction, the Chao1 estimator, and Recon v2.1 estimates of unobserved clonotypes. OLGA was used to compute generation probabilities for all TCRbeta clonotypes that the gDNA method yielded from a handful of donors. Drawn from immuneACCESS, this table holds only the in-frame rearrangements with V and J called that TCRdb kept. Clones are partly lost; checked studies trace under half to an unresolved V gene and leave the rest unexplained. The V and J calls and clone size were taken over from that table, and D and trimming were inferred from the DNA. Present in this sample are more than 2 million clones, approximately 94% of which were seen just once. Of the sample, approximately 0.13% falls within the top ten clones.

The germline V gene supplies CDR1 SNHLY and CDR2 FYNNEI. The junction carries 16 bases between V and J, which are trimmed by 3 bases and 8 bases respectively. Measured from the cysteine to the phenylalanine, the CDR3 is 14 residues long. Only the CDR3 DNA stays, 42 bases, in frame from base 1. Details on this clone: This clone's antigen is unknown. No much larger clone is present one base from it, and per-base qualities are unavailable.

Healthy HIV-negative adults with no recently reported acute infections or vaccinations were included as donors. Every donor was a Caucasian adult living in Nashville, Tennessee, USA. CD4+ T cells were enriched through magnetic negative selection, after which naive cells were positively selected on CD45RA and the remaining negative fraction served as the memory subset. Blood was obtained by leukapheresis, after which PBMCs were separated by Ficoll-Histopaque density gradient centrifugation and cryopreserved in liquid nitrogen vapor phase. Analytical flow cytometry was used to check the purity and quantity of each magnetically sorted T cell population. Genomic DNA was isolated from each sorted fraction and quantified by UV absorbance on a Nanodrop 2000c.

The sample was naive CD4+ T cells sorted from blood. In the paper's terms, the cell subset or site label means: CD45RA+ positively selected. This sequence uses TRBV2 and TRBJ1-2; confidence is insufficient to name the D gene. This receptor was obtained from a man aged 18 to 29 in good health. The CDR3 protein: CASSDKVGFGGYTF. The DNA sequence follows: TGTGCCAGCAGTGATAAGGTGGGCTTCGGGGGCTACACCTTC.